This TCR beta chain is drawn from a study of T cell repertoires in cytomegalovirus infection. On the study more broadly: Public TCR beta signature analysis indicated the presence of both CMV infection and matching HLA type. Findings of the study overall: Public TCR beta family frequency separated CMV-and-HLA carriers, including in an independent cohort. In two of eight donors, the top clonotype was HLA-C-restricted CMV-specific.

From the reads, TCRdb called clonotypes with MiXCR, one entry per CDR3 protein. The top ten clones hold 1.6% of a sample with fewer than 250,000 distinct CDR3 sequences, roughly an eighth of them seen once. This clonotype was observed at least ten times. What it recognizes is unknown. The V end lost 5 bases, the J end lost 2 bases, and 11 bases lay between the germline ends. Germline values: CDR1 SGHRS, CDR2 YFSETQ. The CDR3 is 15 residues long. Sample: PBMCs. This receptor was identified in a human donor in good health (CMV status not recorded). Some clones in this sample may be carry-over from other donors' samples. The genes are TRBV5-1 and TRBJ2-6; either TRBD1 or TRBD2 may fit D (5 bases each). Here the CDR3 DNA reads TGCGCCAGCAGTCCCGTGGGGGCTGGGGCCAACGTCCTGACTTTC. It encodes CASSPVGAGANVLTF.